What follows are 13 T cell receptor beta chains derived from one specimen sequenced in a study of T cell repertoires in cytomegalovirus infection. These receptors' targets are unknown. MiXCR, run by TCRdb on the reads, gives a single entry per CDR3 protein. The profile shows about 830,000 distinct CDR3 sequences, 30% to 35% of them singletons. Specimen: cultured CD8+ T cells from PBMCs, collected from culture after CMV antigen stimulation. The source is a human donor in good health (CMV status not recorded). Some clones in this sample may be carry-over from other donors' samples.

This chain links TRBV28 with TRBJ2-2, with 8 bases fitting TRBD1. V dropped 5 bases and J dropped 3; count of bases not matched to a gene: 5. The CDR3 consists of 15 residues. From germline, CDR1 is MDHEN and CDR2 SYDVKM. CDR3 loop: CASSGQGPHTGELFF. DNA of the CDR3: TGTGCCAGCAGTGGACAGGGTCCGCACACCGGGGAGCTGTTTTTT.

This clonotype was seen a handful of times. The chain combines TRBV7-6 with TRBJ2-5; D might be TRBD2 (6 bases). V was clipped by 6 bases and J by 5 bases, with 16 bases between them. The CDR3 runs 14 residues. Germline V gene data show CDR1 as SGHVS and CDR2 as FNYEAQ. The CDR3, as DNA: TGTGCCAGCAGAAGCGGGCCGGAGGGCGAGACCCAGTACTTC. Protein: CASRSGPEGETQYF.

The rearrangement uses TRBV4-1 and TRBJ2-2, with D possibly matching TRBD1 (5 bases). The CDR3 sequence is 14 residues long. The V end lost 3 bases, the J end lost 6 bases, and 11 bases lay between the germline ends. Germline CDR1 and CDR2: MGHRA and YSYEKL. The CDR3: CASSQGRGAGELFF. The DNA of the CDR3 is TGCGCCAGCAGCCAGGGAAGGGGTGCCGGGGAGCTGTTTTTT.

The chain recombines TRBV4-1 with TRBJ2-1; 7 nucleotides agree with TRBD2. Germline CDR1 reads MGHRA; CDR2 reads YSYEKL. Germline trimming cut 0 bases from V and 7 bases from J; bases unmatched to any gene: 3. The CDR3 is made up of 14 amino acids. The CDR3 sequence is CASSQDRGVNEQFF. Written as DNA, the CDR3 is TGCGCCAGCAGCCAAGACCGGGGGGTGAATGAGCAGTTCTTC.

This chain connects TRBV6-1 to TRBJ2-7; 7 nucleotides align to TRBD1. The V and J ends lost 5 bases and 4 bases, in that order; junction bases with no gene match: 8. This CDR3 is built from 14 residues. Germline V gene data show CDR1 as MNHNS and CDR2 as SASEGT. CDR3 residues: CASSYAGTEYEQYF. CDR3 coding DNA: TGTGCCAGCAGTTACGCCGGGACAGAATACGAGCAGTACTTC.

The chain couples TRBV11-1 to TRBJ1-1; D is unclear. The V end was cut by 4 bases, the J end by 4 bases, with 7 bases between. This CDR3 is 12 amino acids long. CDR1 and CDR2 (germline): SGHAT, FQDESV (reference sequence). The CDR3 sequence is CASSSVITEAFF. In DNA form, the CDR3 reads TGTGCCAGCAGCTCTGTAATCACTGAAGCTTTCTTT. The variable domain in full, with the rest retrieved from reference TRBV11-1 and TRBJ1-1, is EAEVAQSPRYKITEKSQAVAFWCDPISGHATLYWYRQILGQGPELLVQFQDESVVDDSQLPKDRFSAERLKGVDSTLKIQPAELGDSAMYLCASSSVITEAFFGQGTRLTVV.

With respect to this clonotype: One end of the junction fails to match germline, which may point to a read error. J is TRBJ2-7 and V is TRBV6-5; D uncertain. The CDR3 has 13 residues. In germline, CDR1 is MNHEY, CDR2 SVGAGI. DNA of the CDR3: TGTGTCAGCAGTAACGACGAGACCTACGAGCAGTACTTC. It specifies CVSSNDETYEQYF.

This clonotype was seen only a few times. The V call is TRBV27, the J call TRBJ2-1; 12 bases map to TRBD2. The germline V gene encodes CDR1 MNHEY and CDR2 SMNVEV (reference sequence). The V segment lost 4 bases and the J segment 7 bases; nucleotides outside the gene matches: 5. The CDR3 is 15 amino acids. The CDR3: CASSSELAGGNEQFF. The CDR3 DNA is TGTGCCAGCAGTTCTGAACTAGCGGGGGGAAATGAGCAGTTCTTC.

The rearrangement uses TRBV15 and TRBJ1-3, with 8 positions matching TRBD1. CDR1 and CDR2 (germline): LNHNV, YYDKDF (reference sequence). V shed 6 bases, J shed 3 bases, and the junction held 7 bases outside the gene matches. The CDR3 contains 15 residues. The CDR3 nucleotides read TGTGCCACCAGTCGTGACAGGGGCAATGGAAACACCATATATTTT. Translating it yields CATSRDRGNGNTIYF.

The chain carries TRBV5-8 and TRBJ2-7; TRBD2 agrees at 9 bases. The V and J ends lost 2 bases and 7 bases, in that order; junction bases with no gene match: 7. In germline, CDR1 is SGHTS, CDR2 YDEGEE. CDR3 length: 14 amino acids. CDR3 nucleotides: TGTGCCAGCAGCTTAAGTCTAGCGGGGCGGGAGCAGTACTTC. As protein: CASSLSLAGREQYF.

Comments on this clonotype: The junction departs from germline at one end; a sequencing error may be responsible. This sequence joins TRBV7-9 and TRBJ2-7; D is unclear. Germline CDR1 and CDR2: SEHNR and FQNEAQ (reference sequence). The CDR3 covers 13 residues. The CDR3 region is CASNLPRGEPQDF. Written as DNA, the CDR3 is TGTGCCAGCAACTTACCCAGAGGAGAGCCTCAGGACTTC.

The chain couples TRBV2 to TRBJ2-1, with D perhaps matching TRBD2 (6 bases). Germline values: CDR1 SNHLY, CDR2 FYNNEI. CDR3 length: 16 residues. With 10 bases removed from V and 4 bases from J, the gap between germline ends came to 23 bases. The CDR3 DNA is TGTGCCAACGAGCAAATCCGTACGGGGGAGTACAATGAGCAGTTCTTC. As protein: CANEQIRTGEYNEQFF.

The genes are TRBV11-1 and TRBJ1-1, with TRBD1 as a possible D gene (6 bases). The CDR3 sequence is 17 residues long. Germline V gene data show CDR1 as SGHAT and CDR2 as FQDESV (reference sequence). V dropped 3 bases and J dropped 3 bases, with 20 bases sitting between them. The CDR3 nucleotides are TGTGCCAGCAGCTTGGGGGCGTGGAGGAGTCTAGACACTGAAGCTTTCTTT. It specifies CASSLGAWRSLDTEAFF.